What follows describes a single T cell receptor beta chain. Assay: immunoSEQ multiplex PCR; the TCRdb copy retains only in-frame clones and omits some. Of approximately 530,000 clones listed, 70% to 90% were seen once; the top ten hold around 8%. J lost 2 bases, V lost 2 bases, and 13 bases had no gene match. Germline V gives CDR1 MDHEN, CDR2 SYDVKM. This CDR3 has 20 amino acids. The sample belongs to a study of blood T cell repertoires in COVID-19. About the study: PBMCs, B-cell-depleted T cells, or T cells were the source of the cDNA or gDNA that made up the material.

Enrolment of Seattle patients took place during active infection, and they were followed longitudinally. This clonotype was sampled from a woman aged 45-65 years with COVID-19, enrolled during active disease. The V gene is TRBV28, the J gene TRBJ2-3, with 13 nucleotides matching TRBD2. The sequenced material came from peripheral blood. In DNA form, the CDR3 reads TGTGCCAGCAGTTTAGCTCCCACACTAGCGGGGGGGCGTAACACAGATACGCAGTATTTT. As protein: CASSLAPTLAGGRNTDTQYF.